These 17 T cell receptor beta chains were all obtained from the same sample, sequenced in a study of shared T cell receptors in the human thymus. This table comes from immunoSEQ multiplex PCR, and its TCRdb copy is limited to in-frame clones, with some not included. The data hold 600,000 or so clones, with around 87% observed a single time. The sample was also linked to a second study, of human thymus T cells.

Sequencing input: thymocytes. Every receptor here comes from a boy under three years old with a congenital heart defect.

The chain carries TRBV28 and TRBJ1-6; possible D gene TRBD1, 6 bases. The CDR3 covers 16 residues. From germline, CDR1 is MDHEN and CDR2 SYDVKM. Trimming left V 7 bases short and J 5 bases short, with 18 bases between. In DNA, the CDR3 is TGTGCCAGCACCGTATACAGGGTATTGAATAATTCACCCCTCCACTTT. It translates to CASTVYRVLNNSPLHF.

The chain uses TRBV4-1 and TRBJ2-1; D unresolved. The germline gives CDR1 MGHRA, CDR2 YSYEKL. The CDR3 totals 14 residues. Between the trimmed V and J ends, which lost 0 bases and 5 bases, there was a span of 8 bases. CDR3 in amino acids: CASSQDSLDNEQFF. The CDR3 DNA reads TGCGCCAGCAGCCAAGATTCCCTAGACAATGAGCAGTTCTTC.

This chain uses TRBV4-1 with TRBJ2-1, with 15 positions matching TRBD2. Per germline, CDR1 MGHRA and CDR2 YSYEKL. Trimming cost V 4 bases and J 6 bases; bases outside gene matches: 7. CDR3 length: 17 amino acids. CDR3 nucleotides: TGCGCCAGCAGCCCCGGGACTAGCGGGGGGCCGGGCAATGAGCAGTTCTTC. It encodes CASSPGTSGGPGNEQFF.

In its sample, this clone was seen a few times. The rearrangement uses TRBV4-3 and TRBJ2-7; possible D gene TRBD2, 5 bases. The germline gives CDR1 LGHNA, CDR2 YSLEER. The CDR3 length is 16 residues. V was cut by 0 bases and J by 1 base, with 13 bases left in between. Here the CDR3 reads CASSQDGGLRSYEQYF. The CDR3 DNA reads as TGCGCCAGCAGCCAAGATGGCGGACTGAGATCCTACGAGCAGTACTTC.

This clone was observed a single time. The chain is built from TRBV29-1 and TRBJ2-7; 7 nucleotides agree with TRBD1. Trimming cost V 7 bases and J 5 bases; bases outside gene matches: 8. This CDR3 spans 12 amino acids. Germline CDR1 is SQVTM and CDR2 is ANQGSEA. Here the CDR3 DNA reads TGCAGCGGACAGGGTCCGCACCACGAGCAGTACTTC. Translating it yields CSGQGPHHEQYF.

J is TRBJ2-2 and V is TRBV5-1; 10 nucleotides match TRBD2. CDR3 length equals 18 residues. J lost 2 bases, V lost 0 bases, and 7 bases had no gene match. Per germline, CDR1 SGHRS and CDR2 YFSETQ. DNA of the CDR3: TGCGCCAGCAGCTTGGAGGTTAGCGGGAGGCCCAACACCGGGGAGCTGTTTTTT. Protein sequence: CASSLEVSGRPNTGELFF. Using reference TRBV5-1 and TRBJ2-2 for the parts outside the CDR3, the full variable domain is KAGVTQTPRYLIKTRGQQVTLSCSPISGHRSVSWYQQTPGQGLQFLFEYFSETQRNKGNFPGRFSGRQFSNSRSEMNVSTLELGDSALYLCASSLEVSGRPNTGELFFGEGSRLTVL.

The rearrangement uses TRBV6-4 and TRBJ2-1; 7 positions agree with TRBD1. Per the germline V gene, CDR1 is MRHNA and CDR2 is SNTAGT. The CDR3 runs to 13 residues. V gave up 6 bases and J gave up 9 bases; unmatched junction bases: 8. The CDR3 bases are TGTGCCAGCAGCCAGGACAGGAGAGGTGAGCAGTTCTTC. Translation gives CASSQDRRGEQFF.

J is TRBJ1-2 and V is TRBV4-3, with D maybe TRBD1 (5 bases). Trimming shortened V by 0 bases and J by 8 bases, and 10 bases separated the two germline ends. Germline V gene sequence: CDR1 LGHNA, CDR2 YSLEER. CDR3 length equals 13 residues. The CDR3, as DNA: TGCGCCAGCAGCCAAGAGACGAAGGGGGGCTACACCTTC. It translates to CASSQETKGGYTF.

This clone appeared a few times. The chain uses TRBV6-5 and TRBJ2-7; 8 nucleotides match TRBD2. Trimming removed 8 bases from V and 10 bases from J; junction bases left unmatched: 10. The length of the CDR3 is 12 residues. Germline V gene lookup returns CDR1 MNHEY and CDR2 SVGAGI. The CDR3 nucleotides read TGTGCCAGCCGGGGGACTAGAGAAGATCAGTACTTC. It codes for CASRGTREDQYF.

The chain's CDR3 is CASSQALGSGSSKRYYEQYF. The CDR3 coding sequence is TGCGCCAGCAGCCAAGCTTTGGGTAGCGGGAGTTCAAAACGATACTACGAGCAGTACTTC. The chain uses TRBV4-1 and TRBJ2-7; 9 nucleotides agree with TRBD2. CDR3 length: 20 amino acids. Germline CDR1 is MGHRA and CDR2 is YSYEKL. Trimming took 1 base from V and 3 from J; bases not matched to a gene: 19.

V is TRBV19 and J is TRBJ2-1; TRBD2 aligns across 11 bases. J was trimmed by 5 bases and V by 4 bases; bases with no gene match: 16. Per the germline V gene, CDR1 is LNHDA and CDR2 is SQIVND (reference sequence). The CDR3 sequence is 19 residues long. CDR3 amino acids: CASSTPHSPGLAANNEQFF. CDR3 bases: TGTGCCAGTAGTACTCCCCACTCACCGGGACTAGCGGCCAACAATGAGCAGTTCTTC.

The V gene is TRBV28, the J gene TRBJ2-1; D is perhaps TRBD1 (6 bases). Germline V lookup: CDR1 MDHEN, CDR2 SYDVKM. The V end lost 5 bases, the J end lost 6 bases, and 17 bases lay between the germline ends. This CDR3 is built from 15 residues. The CDR3: CASSITAGTLNEQFF. The CDR3 DNA follows: TGTGCCAGCAGTATAACCGCCGGGACACTCAATGAGCAGTTCTTC.

This chain links TRBV28 with TRBJ1-1; D is possibly TRBD1 (6 bases). The CDR3 totals 15 residues. V was trimmed by 8 bases and J by 0 bases, leaving 16 bases between them. Germline V gives CDR1 MDHEN, CDR2 SYDVKM. The CDR3 DNA is TGTGCCAGCCCCCCGACGGGGGGCTTGAACACTGAAGCTTTCTTT. This translates into CASPPTGGLNTEAFF.

The rearrangement joins TRBV5-6 to TRBJ2-4; D may be TRBD1 (5 bases). Germline lookup yields CDR1 SGHDT and CDR2 YYEEEE. The V gene lost 0 bases and the J gene lost 7 bases, with 11 bases spanning the gap. The CDR3 contains 14 residues. The DNA of the CDR3 is TGTGCCAGCAGCTTGGCGACAGTGGATAACATTCAGTACTTC. This translates into CASSLATVDNIQYF.

This clone was detected only once. The chain couples TRBV28 to TRBJ1-1; D is possibly TRBD1 (5 bases). CDR3 length equals 18 residues. V was shortened by 3 bases and J by 7 bases, with 27 bases between the two germline ends. Germline values: CDR1 MDHEN, CDR2 SYDVKM. Here the CDR3 DNA reads TGTGCCAGCAGTTTTAAGAGCTGTTGTTCAGGGAAGTTTGGTGAAGCTTTCTTT. Translation: CASSFKSCCSGKFGEAFF.

This clone was observed once. The V gene is TRBV4-3, the J gene TRBJ2-2; TRBD1 might be the D (5 bases). This CDR3 is built from 16 residues. Trimming removed 0 bases from V and 6 bases from J, with 14 bases in between. CDR1 and CDR2 from the germline V gene are LGHNA and YSLEER. CDR3 nucleotides: TGCGCCAGCAGCCAAGATGTCCAGGGCCTGGCCGGGGAGCTGTTTTTT. It yields the protein CASSQDVQGLAGELFF.

The chain couples TRBV14 to TRBJ2-1; D not resolved. V lost 4 bases and J lost 8, with 15 bases in between. CDR1 and CDR2 (germline): SGHDN, FVKESK. The CDR3 extends over 14 amino acids. CDR3 in DNA: TGTGCCAGCAGCCCCTACGAAGTTCACCATGAGCAGTTCTTC. Amino acid sequence: CASSPYEVHHEQFF.